This TCR beta chain derives from a study of regulatory T cells in long-lasting Graves disease. Study-wide background: Under 3 months of antithyroid drugs had been taken by newly diagnosed Graves' patients.

This clonotype was detected only a few times. Arm-PCR of CDR3 regions with iRepertoire HTBI primers generated TCR beta libraries. TCRdb reanalysed the multiplex PCR reads using MiXCR and keeps one entry per CDR3 protein. The repertoire includes around 420,000 distinct CDR3 sequences, approximately 15% of them detected once, and about 8.3% sits in the top ten. Sample time point: newly diagnosed GD, antithyroid drugs for less than 3 months. RNA isolated from PBMCs was used to make the TCR library. Germline CDR1 and CDR2: SGHNT and YENEEA. CDR3 length: 15 amino acids. With V trimmed by 1 base and J by 6 bases, 5 bases remained unmatched. The data were also submitted as part of a second study, on T cells in Graves' hyperthyroidism and ophthalmopathy. That source reports: Most thyroid clonotypes expanded above 0.001 were also detected in blood. Ophthalmopathy could be told apart from stable hyperthyroidism with a 13 V-J model. Ophthalmopathy was model-predicted a median about 6 months pre-onset.

Sequencing was performed on peripheral blood mononuclear cells (PBMCs), taken at new diagnosis, from a patient treated with antithyroid drugs. The chain links TRBV11-3 to TRBJ2-3, with 9 positions matching TRBD1. The TCR originated in a middle-aged woman with Graves disease. CDR3 nucleotides: TGTGCCAGCAGCTTAGGCGGGACAGGGCGCGATACGCAGTATTTT. Translating gives CASSLGGTGRDTQYF.